This is a list of T cell receptor beta chains from one sample in a study of neoadjuvant anti-PD-1 for oral cavity cancer. The repertoire was sequenced with immunoSEQ multiplex PCR; TCRdb's copy has only in-frame clones and lacks some. The table shows approximately 12,000 clones, with over 55% occurring only once. This material consisted of PBMCs, taken after nivolumab (anti-PD-1) treatment. Receptors originate from a person aged 35-80 years with oral cavity squamous cell carcinoma. Both conserved end residues are part of each CDR3. D genes are given only for firm matches. Only some rows state a clone size, as once, few, many or a class for expanded clones.

size	D	J	V	DNA	CDR3
-	-	TRBJ1-3	TRBV5-8	TGTGCCAGCAGCTTGGAGTCGACGAGGGACACCATATATTTT	CASSLESTRDTIYF
-	-	TRBJ2-1	TRBV11-1	TGTGCCAGCAGCGCCACCGGGAACAGGAATGAGCAGTTCTTC	CASSATGNRNEQFF
-	-	TRBJ1-1	TRBV2	TGTGCCAGCAGGCAGGGTCTATACACTGAAGCTTTCTTT	CASRQGLYTEAFF
-	TRBD1	TRBJ1-2	TRBV20-1	TGCAGTGCCTCAGGGGGCTATGGCTACACCTTC	CSASGGYGYTF
-	-	TRBJ2-5	TRBV4-1	TGCGCCAGCAGCCAAGTTGGGCAGGGACAGACCCAGTACTTC	CASSQVGQGQTQYF
-	TRBD2	TRBJ2-7	TRBV2	TGTGCCAGCAGTACTAGCGGGTGGTACGAGCAGTACTTC	CASSTSGWYEQYF
-	-	TRBJ2-2	TRBV27	TGTGCCAGCAGTTGGCACACCGGGGAGCTGTTTTTT	CASSWHTGELFF
-	-	TRBJ2-1	TRBV25-1	TGTGCCAGCGGGGCCGATGAGCAGTTCTTC	CASGADEQFF
-	TRBD2	TRBJ2-1	TRBV10-3	TGTGCCATCACCGAAGCGGGAGGGGGAAATGAGCAGTTCTTC	CAITEAGGGNEQFF
-	-	TRBJ2-1	TRBV7-6	TGTGCCAGCAGCTTGTGGGGGGCTGGTAATGAGCAGTTCTTC	CASSLWGAGNEQFF
few	-	TRBJ1-1	TRBV19	TGTGCCAGTACCCCACAACAGGGAGAAGGTTGGACTGAAGCTTTCTTT	CASTPQQGEGWTEAFF
-	-	TRBJ1-1	TRBV30	TGTGCCTGGAGTGCCTCCTATGAGACAAATGAAGCTTTCTTT	CAWSASYETNEAFF
-	TRBD1	TRBJ1-3	TRBV6-1	TGTGCCAGCAGTGCCCCGATAACAGGGGCTGGAAACACCATATATTTT	CASSAPITGAGNTIYF
-	-	TRBJ2-2	TRBV5-4	TGTGCCAGCAGCTTGGACGGAACCCACACCGGGGAGCTGTTTTTT	CASSLDGTHTGELFF
once	TRBD1	TRBJ1-2	TRBV29-1	TGCAGCGTTAGCGAGACAGGGGGCTCTGGCTACACCTTC	CSVSETGGSGYTF
-	-	TRBJ2-7	TRBV7-9	TGTGCCAGCAGCACCATGACCTACGAGCAGTACTTC	CASSTMTYEQYF
few	-	TRBJ2-7	TRBV14	TGTGCCAGCAGCCATTACCCCTCCTCCTACGAGCAGTACTTC	CASSHYPSSYEQYF
-	TRBD1	TRBJ1-5	TRBV19	TGTGCCAGTAGTACCCCTAGGACAGGGGGCGAGTGGGGCAATCAGCCCCAGCATTTT	CASSTPRTGGEWGNQPQHF
-	-	TRBJ2-1	TRBV6-6	TGTGCCAGCAAAGGGGAAGAGCAGTTCTTC	CASKGEEQFF
-	-	TRBJ2-7	TRBV5-1	TGCGCCAGCAGCTTGCAAAGACAGGTCAATGCCTACGAGCAGTACTTC	CASSLQRQVNAYEQYF
-	-	TRBJ2-1	TRBV5-8	TGTGCCAGCAGCCCCCTTAGCGATGAGCAGTTCTTC	CASSPLSDEQFF
few	-	TRBJ2-2	TRBV19	TGTGCCAGTAGTCGGTCCGGAGCCGGGGAGCTGTTTTTT	CASSRSGAGELFF
-	-	TRBJ2-5	TRBV30	TGTGCCTGGAGTGTACGGAGTAGGATGGGGGGCGTTTCGGAGACCCAGTACTTC	CAWSVRSRMGGVSETQYF
-	-	TRBJ1-1	TRBV5-6	TGTGCCAGCAGCCCAAGTTACGGGGCTTGGGGCACTGAAGCTTTCTTT	CASSPSYGAWGTEAFF
-	TRBD1	TRBJ2-5	TRBV10-3	TGTGCCATCAGGCCACAGGGGTACCAAGAGACCCAGTACTTC	CAIRPQGYQETQYF
-	TRBD1	TRBJ2-4	TRBV10-3	TGTGCCATCAGTGAATCCTACCTTCCCGGGACAGGTCCCGGCATTCAGTACTTC	CAISESYLPGTGPGIQYF
few	-	TRBJ2-7	TRBV10-2	TGCGCCAGCGGTCAAAGCCCCTTCTACGAGCAGTACTTC	CASGQSPFYEQYF
-	-	TRBJ2-3	TRBV5-4	TGTGCCAGCAGCTTGGGTCGGGAAAGGACAGATACGCAGTATTTT	CASSLGRERTDTQYF
-	-	TRBJ2-7	TRBV6-1	TGTGCCAGCAGGGTAGCCAGGGACGCCTCCTACGAGCAGTACTTC	CASRVARDASYEQYF
few	-	TRBJ1-5	TRBV6-1	TGTGCCAGCAGAGGGGGGGGTCAGCCCCAGCATTTT	CASRGGGQPQHF
-	TRBD1	TRBJ2-5	TRBV6-1	TGTGCCAGCAGTGTCTGGGACAGCCTAGAGACCCAGTACTTC	CASSVWDSLETQYF
few	TRBD2	TRBJ2-3	TRBV6-1	TGTGCCAGCAGTGGCCTAGCGGGAGGAGATACGCAGTATTTT	CASSGLAGGDTQYF
-	-	TRBJ2-5	TRBV5-1	TGCGCCAGCAGCTTGCGATCGGCGGCCGAAGAGACCCAGTACTTC	CASSLRSAAEETQYF
-	-	TRBJ2-3	TRBV25-1	TGTGCCAGCAGTGAGGGACTCTTCACAGATACGCAGTATTTT	CASSEGLFTDTQYF
-	-	TRBJ1-1	TRBV19	TGTGCCAGTAGTATATCGGGGGGTCTGAACACTGAAGCTTTCTTT	CASSISGGLNTEAFF
-	-	TRBJ2-7	TRBV30	TGTGCCTGGAGTGTATCCCTCTCGGGCCCTTCCTACGAGCAGTACTTC	CAWSVSLSGPSYEQYF
-	TRBD1	TRBJ2-2	TRBV10-1	TGCGCCAGCAGTCGGGACAGTGGAAACACCGGGGAGCTGTTTTTT	CASSRDSGNTGELFF
few	TRBD1	TRBJ2-7	TRBV9	TGTGCCAGCAGCGTAGGGGGCCGGACAGGGGCCTCCGAGCAGTACTTC	CASSVGGRTGASEQYF
few	-	TRBJ1-3	TRBV10-3	TGTGCCATCAGTGTGGAAAGGGGGGGAAACACCATATATTTT	CAISVERGGNTIYF
-	-	TRBJ1-1	TRBV9	TGTGCCAGCAGTAGGGGGACGACTGAAGCTTTCTTT	CASSRGTTEAFF
-	-	TRBJ2-7	TRBV7-9	TGTGCCAGCAGCTTGGTTGGATCCGAGCAGTACTTC	CASSLVGSEQYF
few	TRBD2	TRBJ2-3	TRBV30	TGTGCCTGGAGTAGGGATAGCGGGAGCACAGATACGCAGTATTTT	CAWSRDSGSTDTQYF
-	TRBD2	TRBJ2-1	TRBV5-4	TGTGCCAGCAGCTTGGGAGGGCGACTAGCGGGAGGGCCATCACACAATGAGCAGTTCTTC	CASSLGGRLAGGPSHNEQFF
-	-	TRBJ1-2	TRBV6-1	TGTGCCAGCAGTGATTTTGTGACAAGAGCTAACTATGGCTACACCTTC	CASSDFVTRANYGYTF
few	TRBD1	TRBJ1-1	TRBV6-1	TGTGCCAGCGGGACAGGGAGTTACTTT	CASGTGSYF
few	TRBD2	TRBJ2-7	TRBV9	TGTGCCAGCAGCCCCGCTAGTAGCGGGAACTACGAGCAGTACTTC	CASSPASSGNYEQYF
-	TRBD1	TRBJ2-7	TRBV5-1	TGCGCCAGCAGCAGGGGACAGGTCAGCTACGAGCAGTACTTC	CASSRGQVSYEQYF
-	TRBD2	TRBJ2-3	TRBV2	TGTGCCAGCAGTGACCTAGCGGGAGCCTCTAGCACAGATACGCAGTATTTT	CASSDLAGASSTDTQYF
once	-	TRBJ2-7	TRBV19	TGTGCCAGTAGTACTAGCGCCGCCTACGAGCAGTACTTC	CASSTSAAYEQYF
-	TRBD1	TRBJ2-2	TRBV30	TGTGCCTGGATTGGGACAGCCACGAACACCGGGGAGCTGTTTTTT	CAWIGTATNTGELFF